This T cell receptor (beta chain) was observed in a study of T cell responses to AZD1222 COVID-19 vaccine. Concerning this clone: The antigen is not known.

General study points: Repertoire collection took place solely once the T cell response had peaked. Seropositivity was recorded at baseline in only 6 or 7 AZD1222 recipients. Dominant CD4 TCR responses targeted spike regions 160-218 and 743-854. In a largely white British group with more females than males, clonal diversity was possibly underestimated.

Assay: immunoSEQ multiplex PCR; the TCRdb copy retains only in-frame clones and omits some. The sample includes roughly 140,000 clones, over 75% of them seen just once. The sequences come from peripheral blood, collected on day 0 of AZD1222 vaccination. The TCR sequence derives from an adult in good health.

The CDR3 is CASSSNRGRTEAFF. CDR3 DNA sequence: TGTGCCAGCAGCTCCAACCGGGGGCGTACTGAAGCTTTCTTT. The chain is built from TRBV11-2 and TRBJ1-1; a possible D gene is TRBD1 (6 bases). CDR1 and CDR2 (germline): SGHAT, FQNNGV. There are 14 residues in the CDR3. V lost 4 bases to trimming and J lost 5 bases, with 14 bases between them.